This T cell receptor beta chain was obtained from a study of T-cell reconstitution after alpha-beta-depleted transplantation in children. Preparation of the TCRbeta library used unique molecular identifiers. TCRdb redid the calling of the PCR reads with MiXCR, one entry per CDR3 protein. The sample holds almost 250,000 distinct CDR3 sequences; 25% are singletons and the top ten take roughly 2.7%. The TCR was taken from a girl aged 2 to 9 with Fanconi anemia, due to receive a stem cell transplant. The sequenced sample was PBMCs, obtained before TCRalphabeta/CD19-depleted stem cell transplant.

The CDR3 bases are TGTGCCACCAGCAGAGGACCAGGGGGGGGAGAGACCCAGTACTTC. This translates into CATSRGPGGGETQYF. The gene calls are TRBV15 and TRBJ2-5; D assignment may be TRBD1 or TRBD2 (7 bases each). This CDR3 has 15 residues. The germline V gene encodes CDR1 LNHNV and CDR2 YYDKDF (reference sequence). V lost 1 base and J 4 bases, leaving 13 bases between the germline ends.